The 16 T cell receptor beta chains given below trace back to one sample, sequenced in a study of type 1 regulatory T cells (dated by TCRdb to the early 2020s). Reads for this sample came from an Illumina MiSeq. TCRdb reran the public reads through fastp at Q25 and MiXCR, keeping productive beta chains. Merged by CDR3 protein, the rows form single entries marked with the most common genes and DNA. This sample has about 68,000 distinct CDR3 sequences in its table, and approximately 64% of those were observed once. The ten largest clones add up to 7% to 8.5% of the sample. Their antigen targets remain unknown. Sequencing was done on a sample of cultured T cells, either the whole culture or a sorted T cell fraction (not recorded which). Sample cell subset or site, as interpreted from the label and publication: Tr1-enriched cell product generated in vitro against host alloantigens. The receptors come from a human donor in good health.

The chain links TRBV4-2 to TRBJ2-1; 11 nucleotides line up with TRBD2. This CDR3 comprises 15 residues. The V and J ends lost 4 bases and 5 bases, in that order; junction bases with no gene match: 4. Germline V gene lookup returns CDR1 LGHNA and CDR2 YNFKEQ. CDR3 in amino acids: CASSPASGGNNEQFF. As DNA, the CDR3 is TGTGCCAGCAGCCCCGCTAGCGGGGGGAACAATGAGCAGTTCTTC.

The chain carries TRBV3-1 and TRBJ2-2; D is uncertain. The ends were cut back, 2 bases at V and 8 bases at J, with 9 bases in the middle. CDR1 is LGHDT and CDR2 is YNNKEL in the germline V gene (reference sequence). CDR3 length: 13 amino acids. CDR3 protein: CASSQLRDGELFF. The CDR3 DNA reads as TGTGCCAGCAGCCAATTAAGAGATGGGGAGCTGTTTTTT.

V usage is TRBV9 and J usage is TRBJ2-7, with TRBD2 identical over 9 bases. The germline V gene encodes CDR1 SGDLS and CDR2 YYNGEE. This CDR3 region has 17 residues. J gave up 2 bases and V 0 bases, and 9 bases lay outside the gene matches. The CDR3 loop is CASSVGFLAGRTYEQYF. The CDR3 DNA is TGTGCCAGCAGCGTAGGGTTCCTAGCGGGACGTACCTACGAGCAGTACTTC.

J is TRBJ1-4 and V is TRBV12-3 or TRBV12-4; D gene uncertain. Trimming removed 5 bases from V and 6 bases from J, with 10 bases in between. This CDR3 is 13 amino acids long. This CDR3 reads CASSRQGDEKLFF. CDR3 DNA sequence: TGTGCCAGCAGTCGGCAAGGAGATGAAAAACTGTTTTTT.

This sequence joins TRBV4-2 and TRBJ2-3, with 11 positions matching TRBD2. The CDR3 loop spans 16 amino acids. From germline, CDR1 is LGHNA and CDR2 YNFKEQ. V lost 1 base, J lost 4 bases, and 4 bases stayed unmatched. CDR3 residues: CASSQASGGFADTQYF. The DNA of the CDR3 is TGTGCCAGCAGCCAAGCTAGCGGGGGGTTTGCAGATACGCAGTATTTT.

This clonotype is classed as medium-sized. The chain has TRBV20-1 and TRBJ2-4, with 10 bases fitting TRBD1. This CDR3 region has 13 residues. After removal of 5 bases from V and 8 bases from J, the junction contained 6 bases not matched to a gene. Germline CDR1 reads DFQATT; CDR2 reads SNEGSKA (reference sequence). CDR3 loop: CSAQTGGADIQYF. CDR3 nucleotide sequence: TGCAGTGCTCAGACAGGGGGCGCGGACATTCAGTACTTC.

There are a few counts of this clonotype. This chain links TRBV7-2 with TRBJ1-1, with D perhaps TRBD1 (5 bases). CDR1 SGHTA and CDR2 FQGNSA come from the germline V gene. The CDR3 length is 13 residues. The V gene lost 4 bases and the J gene lost 8 bases, with 14 bases spanning the gap. The CDR3 DNA is TGTGCCAGCAGCTACCACCGGGACGGAGAAGCTTTCTTT. This codes for CASSYHRDGEAFF.

V gene TRBV20-1 combines with J gene TRBJ2-7; D is unresolved. Germline CDR1 is DFQATT and CDR2 is SNEGSKA (reference sequence). Trimming took off 5 bases at V and 0 bases at J, with 11 bases between the two ends. The CDR3 consists of 13 residues. CDR3 in DNA: TGCAGTGCTCAAAAAGAGCGCTCCTACGAGCAGTACTTC. Its translation is CSAQKERSYEQYF.

In regard to this clonotype: Since no conserved phenylalanine or tryptophan closes the CDR3, a read error is the likely cause. The DNA is omitted, as the CDR3 cannot be located on it reliably, and the CDR3 follows TCRdb's listing. This sequence joins TRBV2 and TRBJ2-7; no check of the table's D call, TRBD1, against the DNA was made. From germline, CDR1 is SNHLY and CDR2 FYNNEI. The CDR3 is 11 amino acids in total, end residues counted. CDR3 protein: CASSGTGPLDC.

The V call is TRBV5-5, the J call TRBJ1-4, with D perhaps TRBD1 (5 bases). The germline gives CDR1 SGHKS, CDR2 YYEKEE (reference sequence). Trimming removed 4 bases from V and 3 bases from J, with 19 bases in between. The CDR3 runs 17 residues. CDR3 bases: TGTGCCAGCAGCCCTACGCCCGGGAGGGGTTCTAATGAAAAACTGTTTTTT. Its protein is CASSPTPGRGSNEKLFF. Full variable domain (rest looked up from reference TRBV5-5 and TRBJ1-4): DAGVTQSPTHLIKTRGQQVTLRCSPISGHKSVSWYQQVLGQGPQFIFQYYEKEERGRGNFPDRFSARQFPNYSSELNVNALLLGDSALYLCASSPTPGRGSNEKLFFGSGTQLSVL.

The chain combines TRBV5-8 with TRBJ1-1; D gene unclear. Germline lookup yields CDR1 SGHTS and CDR2 YDEGEE. V was pared by 1 base and J by 4 bases, with 5 bases between. The length of the CDR3 is 12 residues. The CDR3 protein is CASSLQRTEAFF. The CDR3 DNA reads TGTGCCAGCAGCTTGCAACGCACTGAAGCTTTCTTT. Together with reference TRBV5-8 and TRBJ1-1, the CDR3 gives the full variable domain: EAGVTQSPTHLIKTRGQQATLRCSPISGHTSVYWYQQALGLGLQFLLWYDEGEERNRGNFPPRFSGRQFPNYSSELNVNALELEDSALYLCASSLQRTEAFFGQGTRLTVV.

V usage is TRBV11-3 and J usage is TRBJ2-1; TRBD2 is a possible D gene (6 bases). Between the trimmed V and J ends, which lost 1 base and 6 bases, there was a span of 16 bases. The CDR3 totals 16 residues. Germline-derived CDR1 and CDR2 are SGHNT and YENEEA. CDR3 protein: CASSLAPGHGGNEQFF. CDR3 in DNA: TGTGCCAGCAGCTTAGCTCCCGGACACGGGGGCAATGAGCAGTTCTTC.

This clonotype was recorded only once. The chain carries TRBV20-1 and TRBJ2-1; 13 bases agree with TRBD2. Germline lookup yields CDR1 DFQATT and CDR2 SNEGSKA (reference sequence). V trimming: 6 bases; J trimming: 8 bases; junction bases outside the gene matches: 10. The CDR3 extends over 15 amino acids. The CDR3, as DNA: TGCAGTGCGCCGCCGGGACTAGCGGGATTTGATGAGCAGTTCTTC. Its protein product is CSAPPGLAGFDEQFF.

This clonotype came up a few times. The V call is TRBV7-2, the J call TRBJ2-7, with no clear D. CDR1 and CDR2 from the germline V gene are SGHTA and FQGNSA. CDR3 length: 15 amino acids. With 2 bases removed from V and 5 bases from J, the gap between germline ends came to 16 bases. The CDR3 DNA reads TGTGCCAGCAGCTTATCTTTTCCCCCTGGCAACGAGCAGTACTTC. Residues: CASSLSFPPGNEQYF.

J is TRBJ2-5 and V is TRBV28, with 8 bases that match TRBD1. CDR1 is MDHEN, CDR2 SYDVKM, per germline. The CDR3 has 16 residues. V gave up 4 bases and J gave up 1 base; unmatched junction bases: 8. CDR3 coding DNA: TGTGCCAGCAGTTCCCCCCACGGGACAGGCCAAGAGACCCAGTACTTC. Protein: CASSSPHGTGQETQYF.

The gene calls are TRBV5-4 and TRBJ1-1; 9 positions match TRBD1. CDR1 is SGHNT, CDR2 YYREEE, per germline (reference sequence). The CDR3 extends over 17 amino acids. The J segment lost 0 bases and the V segment lost 4 bases, leaving 10 bases of the junction unmatched. The CDR3 reads CASSGGQGKKMNTEAFF. The DNA of the CDR3 is TGTGCCAGCAGCGGCGGACAGGGGAAAAAAATGAACACTGAAGCTTTCTTT.